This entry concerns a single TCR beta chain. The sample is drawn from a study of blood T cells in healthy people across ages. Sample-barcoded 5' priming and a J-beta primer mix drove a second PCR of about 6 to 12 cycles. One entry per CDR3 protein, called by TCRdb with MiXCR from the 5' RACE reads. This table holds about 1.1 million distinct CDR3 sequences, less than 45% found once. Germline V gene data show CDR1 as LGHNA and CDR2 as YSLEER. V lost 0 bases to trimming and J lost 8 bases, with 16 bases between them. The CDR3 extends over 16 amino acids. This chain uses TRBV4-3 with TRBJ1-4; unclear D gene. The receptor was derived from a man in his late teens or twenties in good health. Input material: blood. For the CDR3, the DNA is TGCGCCAGCAGCCAAGATTGGGCTATCCCAGCCGAAAAACTGTTTTTT. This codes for CASSQDWAIPAEKLFF.